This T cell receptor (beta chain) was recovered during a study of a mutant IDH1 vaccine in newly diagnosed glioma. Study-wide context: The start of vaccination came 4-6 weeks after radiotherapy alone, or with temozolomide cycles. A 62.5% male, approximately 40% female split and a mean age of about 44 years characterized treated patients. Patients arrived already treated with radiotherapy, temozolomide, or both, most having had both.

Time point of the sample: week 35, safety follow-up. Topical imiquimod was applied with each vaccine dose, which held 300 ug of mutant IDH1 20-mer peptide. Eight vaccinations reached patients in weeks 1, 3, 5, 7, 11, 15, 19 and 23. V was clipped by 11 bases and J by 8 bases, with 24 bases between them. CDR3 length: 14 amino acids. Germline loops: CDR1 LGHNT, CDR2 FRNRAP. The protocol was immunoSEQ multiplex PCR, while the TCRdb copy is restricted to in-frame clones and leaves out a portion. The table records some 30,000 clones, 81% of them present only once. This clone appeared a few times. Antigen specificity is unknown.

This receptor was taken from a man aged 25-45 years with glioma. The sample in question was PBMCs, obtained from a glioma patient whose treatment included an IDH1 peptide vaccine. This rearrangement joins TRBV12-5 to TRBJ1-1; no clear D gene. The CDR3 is CADTEVDGKEEAFF. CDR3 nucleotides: TGTGCTGATACGGAAGTGGACGGAAAAGAGGAAGCTTTCTTT.